Below are 27 T cell receptor beta chains sequenced from a single sample in a study of blood T cells in healthy people across ages. It was with a sample-barcoded 5' primer and a J-beta primer mix that a second PCR of roughly 6 to 12 cycles was run. TCRdb re-called the 5' RACE reads through MiXCR, storing one row per CDR3 protein. The sample has 760,000 or so distinct CDR3 sequences; 25% are singletons. These sequences were also reported in another study, on T cells of mothers and their children.

Sequenced sample: blood. The receptors stem from a boy between 10 and 17 years old in good health.

The rearrangement links TRBV4-3 to TRBJ2-7, with 10 bases matching TRBD1. The junction had 6 bases not matched to a gene; V was cut back by 0 bases and J by 7 bases. This CDR3 contains 15 residues. Germline loops: CDR1 LGHNA, CDR2 YSLEER. CDR3: CASSQDWDRGWEQYF. The CDR3 region has the DNA TGCGCCAGCAGCCAAGATTGGGACAGGGGTTGGGAGCAGTACTTC.

This chain links TRBV6-2 or TRBV6-3 with TRBJ2-1; TRBD2 is a possible D gene (6 bases). The ends were cut back, 10 bases at V and 4 bases at J, with 11 bases in the middle. Looked up from germline, CDR1 is MNHEY and CDR2 is SVGEGT. The CDR3 spans 12 residues. The CDR3 loop is CATTRGYNEQFF. CDR3 sequence (DNA): TGTGCCACGACTCGGGGGTACAATGAGCAGTTCTTC.

This clonotype was found a few times. The CDR3 coding sequence is TGCGCCAGCAGCGGCGGGGTTGGGGCCACCGGGGAGCTGTTTTTT. This codes for CASSGGVGATGELFF. The chain links TRBV4-1 to TRBJ2-2, with TRBD2 as a possible D gene (6 bases). Germline V CDR1 and CDR2: MGHRA, YSYEKL. The CDR3 contains 15 residues. Trimming took off 5 bases at V and 4 bases at J, with 14 bases between the two ends.

In the case of this clonotype: A read error may explain this, as a much larger clone is one base away. The chain is built from TRBV5-5 and TRBJ2-3; D remains ambiguous. Matching the DNA end better, TRBJ1-5 makes the J call doubtful. Germline V gene data show CDR1 as SGHKS and CDR2 as YYEKEE (reference sequence). The CDR3 runs 16 residues. In DNA form, the CDR3 reads TGTGCCAGCAGCTCCTGGACTAGCGCTGTAACAGATACGCAGCATTTT. Translated, it gives CASSSWTSAVTDTQHF.

There are a few counts of this clonotype. This chain connects TRBV7-2 to TRBJ1-5; tentatively, D is TRBD1 (6 bases). Germline V gives CDR1 SGHTA, CDR2 FQGNSA. V lost 6 bases, J lost 4 bases, and 10 bases lay in between. CDR3 length: 13 residues. CDR3 region: CASSRGQNQPQHF. In DNA, the CDR3 is TGTGCCAGCAGTCGTGGACAGAATCAGCCCCAGCATTTT.

This clonotype was seen a handful of times. This sequence joins TRBV14 and TRBJ1-4, with TRBD1 matching over 8 bases. Germline V gene sequence: CDR1 SGHDN, CDR2 FVKESK. With 3 bases clipped from V and 8 bases from J, the junction kept 8 bases outside the gene matches. CDR3 length equals 15 residues. CDR3 amino acids: CASSHLTGVREKLFF. In nucleotides, the CDR3 is TGTGCCAGCAGCCATCTGACAGGGGTTCGAGAAAAACTGTTTTTT.

This clonotype was found a few times. The rearrangement uses TRBV7-2 and TRBJ2-5; no reliable D call. Trimming shortened V by 1 base and J by 4 bases, and 7 bases separated the two germline ends. CDR1 is SGHTA, CDR2 FQGNSA, per germline. The CDR3 runs to 13 residues. In nucleotides, the CDR3 is TGTGCCAGCAGCTTAGTATGGTCAGAGACCCAGTACTTC. This translates into CASSLVWSETQYF.

V is TRBV9 and J is TRBJ1-3; 8 bases are shared with TRBD1. Germline trimming cut 0 bases from V and 2 bases from J; bases unmatched to any gene: 1. The CDR3 length is 15 residues. Germline V gene sequence: CDR1 SGDLS, CDR2 YYNGEE. CDR3 DNA sequence: TGTGCCAGCAGCGTAGGACAGGGGACTGGAAACACCATATATTTT. Translation: CASSVGQGTGNTIYF. Full variable domain (remainder filled in from reference TRBV9 and TRBJ1-3): DSGVTQTPKHLITATGQRVTLRCSPRSGDLSVYWYQQSLDQGLQFLIQYYNGEERAKGNILERFSAQQFPDLHSELNLSSLELGDSALYFCASSVGQGTGNTIYFGEGSWLTVV.

Of note for this clonotype: A read error may produce the germline difference seen at one junction end. This rearrangement joins TRBV27 to TRBJ2-1; 12 nucleotides align to TRBD1. Germline CDR1 reads MNHEY; CDR2 reads SMNVEV (reference sequence). This CDR3 is 13 amino acids long. The CDR3 DNA is TGTGCTGCGGGACAGGGGGCGCGGAATGAGCCGTTCTTC. The encoded protein is CAAGQGARNEPFF.

The V and J genes are TRBV25-1 and TRBJ2-3, with a tentative D call TRBD2 (6 bases). V was trimmed by 3 bases and J by 4 bases, leaving 14 bases between them. Germline CDR1 MGHDK, CDR2 SYGVNS. The CDR3 is 15 residues long. The CDR3 here is CASSEFGGEADTQYF. In DNA, the CDR3 is TGTGCCAGCAGTGAGTTCGGAGGGGAGGCAGATACGCAGTATTTT.

In DNA form, the CDR3 reads TGTGCCAGCAGCTCCCCCCCGGGGGAGTACCAAGAGACCCAGTACTTC. Amino acid sequence: CASSSPPGEYQETQYF. The V call is TRBV7-8, the J call TRBJ2-5; D may be TRBD2 (6 bases). The CDR3 has 16 residues. Trimming removed 4 bases from V and 0 bases from J, with 15 bases in between. Germline V gives CDR1 SGHVS, CDR2 FQNEAQ. The full variable domain, rest sourced from reference TRBV7-8 and TRBJ2-5, is GAGVSQSPRYKVAKRGQDVALRCDPISGHVSLFWYQQALGQGPEFLTYFQNEAQLDKSGLPSDRFFAERPEGSVSTLKIQRTQQEDSAVYLCASSSPPGEYQETQYFGPGTRLLVL.

This rearrangement joins TRBV20-1 to TRBJ1-2; D ambiguous. Trimming removed 6 bases from V and 4 bases from J, with 6 bases in between. The germline CDR1 and CDR2 sequences are DFQATT and SNEGSKA (reference sequence). This CDR3 comprises 10 residues. CDR3 nucleotides: TGCAGTGCAGCTTCCTATGGCTACACCTTC. Translation gives CSAASYGYTF.

The gene calls are TRBV4-1 and TRBJ2-5; 7 bases line up with TRBD2. The better agreement between TRBJ2-1 and the DNA end casts doubt on the J call. The CDR3 runs 14 residues. CDR1 MGHRA and CDR2 YSYEKL come from the germline V gene. The CDR3 reads CASSQTGGNNEQFF. Here the CDR3 DNA reads TGCGCCAGCAGCCAGACCGGGGGGAACAATGAGCAGTTCTTC.

This chain joins TRBV9 and TRBJ2-7, with 8 positions matching TRBD1. Trimming took 3 bases from V and 4 from J; bases not matched to a gene: 3. This CDR3 comprises 13 residues. Germline CDR1 SGDLS, CDR2 YYNGEE. CDR3 DNA: TGTGCCAGCAGCGGACAGGGGAGGTACGAGCAGTACTTC. Translating it yields CASSGQGRYEQYF.

This clonotype occurred a few times. The V call is TRBV29-1, the J call TRBJ2-1, with D perhaps matching TRBD1 (5 bases). This CDR3 is 13 amino acids long. V was shortened by 6 bases and J by 5 bases, with 14 bases between the two germline ends. Germline V gives CDR1 SQVTM, CDR2 ANQGSEA. The CDR3, as DNA: TGCAGCGTCGTATCGGACAACCACAATGAGCAGTTCTTC. The encoded protein is CSVVSDNHNEQFF.

The chain uses TRBV11-2 and TRBJ1-1; the match to TRBD1 covers 8 bases. Germline-derived CDR1 and CDR2 are SGHAT and FQNNGV. This CDR3 spans 15 amino acids. Trimming at V came to 5 bases and at J to 2 bases, leaving 7 bases not matched to a gene. CDR3 region: CASSPVQGANTEAFF. Here the CDR3 DNA reads TGTGCCAGCAGCCCCGTCCAGGGGGCTAACACTGAAGCTTTCTTT.

This clonotype was counted only a few times. This rearrangement joins TRBV3-1 to TRBJ2-1, with 9 bases matching TRBD2. With V trimmed by 1 base and J by 6 bases, 4 bases remained unmatched. This CDR3 is built from 15 residues. Germline assignment: CDR1 LGHDT and CDR2 YNNKEL (reference sequence). The CDR3 protein is CASSQGRAGGNEQFF. As DNA, the CDR3 is TGTGCCAGCAGCCAAGGACGAGCGGGGGGCAATGAGCAGTTCTTC.

This clonotype was counted between two and nine times. The CDR3: CASSGQEGTYEQYF. CDR3 coding DNA: TGTGCCAGCTCGGGACAGGAGGGAACCTACGAGCAGTACTTC. The gene calls are TRBV7-9 and TRBJ2-7, with 8 bases lining up with TRBD1. Germline CDR1 is SEHNR and CDR2 is FQNEAQ (reference sequence). This CDR3 has 14 amino acids. V shed 8 bases, J shed 2 bases, and the junction held 8 bases outside the gene matches.

This clonotype was observed a few times. The rearrangement uses TRBV3-1 and TRBJ1-3; 7 bases align to TRBD1. Trimming at V came to 4 bases and at J to 0 bases, leaving 6 bases not matched to a gene. CDR3 size: 16 residues. The germline V gene encodes CDR1 LGHDT and CDR2 YNNKEL (reference sequence). CDR3 protein: CASSPRDSYSGNTIYF. The CDR3 DNA reads as TGTGCCAGCAGCCCCCGGGACAGCTACTCTGGAAACACCATATATTTT. Supplemented by reference TRBV3-1 and TRBJ1-3, the full variable domain reads DTAVSQTPKYLVTQMGNDKSIKCEQNLGHDTMYWYKQDSKKFLKIMFSYNNKELIINETVPNRFSPKSPDKAHLNLHINSLELGDSAVYFCASSPRDSYSGNTIYFGEGSWLTVV.

The chain employs TRBV27 and TRBJ2-2; perhaps TRBD2 as D (6 bases). V gave up 7 bases and J gave up 6 bases, with 15 bases separating them. This CDR3 has 14 residues. Germline CDR1 and CDR2: MNHEY and SMNVEV (reference sequence). CDR3 region: CASISRGEAGELFF. CDR3 coding DNA: TGTGCCAGCATTTCGCGGGGAGAAGCCGGGGAGCTGTTTTTT.

This clonotype has a handful of counts. The genes are TRBV7-3 and TRBJ2-1; D assignment may be TRBD1 or TRBD2 (5 bases each). The DNA end is a closer match to TRBJ2-7, so the J assignment may be wrong. Germline CDR1 and CDR2: SGHTA and FQGTGA. CDR3 length: 16 residues. CDR3 nucleotide sequence: TGTGCCAGCAGCTTAACGGGACCTACGACCCCCTACGAGCAGTACTTC. Translating gives CASSLTGPTTPYEQYF.

J is TRBJ2-7 and V is TRBV21-1; no DNA check was done on the table's D call, TRBD2. TRBV21-1 is a pseudogene segment. The CDR3 is 17 amino acids. As DNA, the CDR3 is TGTGCCAGCAGCAAAATGACTGGCGGGGCCCTCGTCTACGAGCAGTACTTC. Translating gives CASSKMTGGALVYEQYF.

The rearrangement joins TRBV4-1 to TRBJ1-1; the D is unclear. The CDR3 runs 14 residues. Trimming left V 2 bases short and J 3 bases short, with 10 bases between. Germline CDR1 and CDR2: MGHRA and YSYEKL. CDR3 in amino acids: CASSQQKGDTEAFF. The DNA of the CDR3 is TGCGCCAGCAGCCAACAAAAGGGTGACACTGAAGCTTTCTTT.

Only one count was recorded for this clonotype. This rearrangement joins TRBV29-1 to TRBJ2-5, with D unclear. Germline CDR1 and CDR2: SQVTM and ANQGSEA. The ends were cut back, 3 bases at V and 4 bases at J, with 15 bases in the middle. The length of the CDR3 is 14 residues. CDR3 bases: TGCAGCGTTGACCTTCTAAGCACCCCAGAGACCCAGTACTTC. Translation: CSVDLLSTPETQYF.

This clonotype has only a few counts. This chain connects TRBV7-9 to TRBJ2-1; TRBD2 aligns across 9 bases. V lost 3 bases and J lost 0; bases outside the gene matches: 6. This CDR3 has 17 amino acids. Germline-derived CDR1 and CDR2 are SEHNR and FQNEAQ (reference sequence). The CDR3 here is CASSLASGMSSYNEQFF. The CDR3 coding sequence is TGTGCCAGCAGCTTGGCTAGCGGGATGAGCTCCTACAATGAGCAGTTCTTC.

This clonotype was recorded a few times. The chain joins TRBV6-2 or TRBV6-3 to TRBJ1-2; 8 nucleotides align to TRBD1. V dropped 5 bases and J dropped 8; count of bases not matched to a gene: 7. CDR1 and CDR2 (germline): MNHEY, SVGEGT. The CDR3 consists of 13 residues. The CDR3 bases are TGTGCCAGCAGTGTCAGGGGGCGAGGCGGCTACACCTTC. It specifies CASSVRGRGGYTF.

This clonotype was detected only a few times. The chain links TRBV6-5 to TRBJ1-3; D unresolved. This CDR3 region has 14 residues. Trimming removed 8 bases from V and 0 bases from J, with 11 bases in between. Germline-derived CDR1 and CDR2 are MNHEY and SVGAGI. The CDR3 is CASGGGASGNTIYF. The CDR3 DNA is TGTGCCAGCGGCGGAGGTGCCTCTGGAAACACCATATATTTT.